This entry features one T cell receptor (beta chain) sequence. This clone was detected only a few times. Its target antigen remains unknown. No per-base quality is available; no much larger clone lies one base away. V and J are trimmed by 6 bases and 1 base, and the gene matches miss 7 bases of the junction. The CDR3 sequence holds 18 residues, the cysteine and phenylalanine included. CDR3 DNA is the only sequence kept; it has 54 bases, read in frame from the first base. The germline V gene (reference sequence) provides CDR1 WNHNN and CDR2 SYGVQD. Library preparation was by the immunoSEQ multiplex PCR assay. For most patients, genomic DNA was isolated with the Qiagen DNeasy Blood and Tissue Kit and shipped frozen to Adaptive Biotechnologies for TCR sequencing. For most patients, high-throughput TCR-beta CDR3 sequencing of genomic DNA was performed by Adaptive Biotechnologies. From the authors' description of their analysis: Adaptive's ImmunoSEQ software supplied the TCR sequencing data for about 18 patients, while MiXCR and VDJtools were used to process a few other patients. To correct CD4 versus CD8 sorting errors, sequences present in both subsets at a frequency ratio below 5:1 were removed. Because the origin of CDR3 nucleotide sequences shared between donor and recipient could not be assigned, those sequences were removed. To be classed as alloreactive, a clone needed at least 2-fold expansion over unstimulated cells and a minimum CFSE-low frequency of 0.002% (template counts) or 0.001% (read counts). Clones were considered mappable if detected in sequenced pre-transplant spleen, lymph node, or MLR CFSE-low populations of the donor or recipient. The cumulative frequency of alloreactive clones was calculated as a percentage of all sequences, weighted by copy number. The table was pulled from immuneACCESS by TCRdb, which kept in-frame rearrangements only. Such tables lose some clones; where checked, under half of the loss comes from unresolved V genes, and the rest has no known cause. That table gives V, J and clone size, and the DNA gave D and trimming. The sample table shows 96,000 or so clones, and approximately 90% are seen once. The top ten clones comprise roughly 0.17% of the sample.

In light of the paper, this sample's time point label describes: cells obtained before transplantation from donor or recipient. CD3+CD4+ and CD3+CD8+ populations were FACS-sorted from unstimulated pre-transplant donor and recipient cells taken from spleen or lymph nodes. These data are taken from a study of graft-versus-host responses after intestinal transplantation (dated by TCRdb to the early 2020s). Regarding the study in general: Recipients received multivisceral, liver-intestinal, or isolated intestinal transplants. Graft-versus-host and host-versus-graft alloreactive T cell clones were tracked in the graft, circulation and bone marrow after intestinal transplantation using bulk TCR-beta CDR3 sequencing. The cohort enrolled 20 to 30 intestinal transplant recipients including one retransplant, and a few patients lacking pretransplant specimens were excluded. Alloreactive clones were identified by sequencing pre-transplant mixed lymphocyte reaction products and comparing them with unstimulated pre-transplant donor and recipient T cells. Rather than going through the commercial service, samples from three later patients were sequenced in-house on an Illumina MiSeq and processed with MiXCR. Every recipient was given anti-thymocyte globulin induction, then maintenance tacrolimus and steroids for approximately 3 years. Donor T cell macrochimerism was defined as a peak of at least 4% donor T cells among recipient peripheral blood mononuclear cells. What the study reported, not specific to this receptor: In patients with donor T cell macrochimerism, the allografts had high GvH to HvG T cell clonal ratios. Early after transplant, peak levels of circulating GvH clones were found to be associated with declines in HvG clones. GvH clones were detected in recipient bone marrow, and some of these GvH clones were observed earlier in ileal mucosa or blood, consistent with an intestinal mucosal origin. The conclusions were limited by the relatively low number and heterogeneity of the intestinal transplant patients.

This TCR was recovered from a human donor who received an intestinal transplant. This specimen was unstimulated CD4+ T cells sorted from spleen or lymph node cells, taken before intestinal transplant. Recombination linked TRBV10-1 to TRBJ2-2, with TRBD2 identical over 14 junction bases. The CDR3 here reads CASSRGLAGGLNTGELFF. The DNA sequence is TGCGCCAGCAGCCGAGGACTAGCGGGAGGCCTGAACACCGGGGAGCTGTTTTTT.